The rows below give T cell receptor beta chains drawn from one sample of a study of blood T cell repertoires in COVID-19. Assay used: immunoSEQ multiplex PCR; TCRdb lists only in-frame clones, some missing. The sample yields roughly 130,000 clones, more than 60% seen once. The sequenced material came from peripheral blood. Receptors were obtained from a man aged 50 to 60 with acute or convalescent COVID-19. Each CDR3 is given with its conserved first and last residue. D genes are given only for firm matches. Clone size is shown for a subset of rows, as once, few, many or a class of expanded clone.

D gene,V gene,J gene,clone size,CDR3 DNA,CDR3 protein
TRBD2,TRBV30,TRBJ2-3,few,TGTGCCTGGAGTGTAAGGGGTAGCGGGGCAGGAGATACGCAGTATTTT,CAWSVRGSGAGDTQYF
TRBD1,TRBV30,TRBJ2-5,.,TGTGCCTGGTATGACAGGGTAAGAGAGACCCAGTACTTC,CAWYDRVRETQYF
.,TRBV9,TRBJ2-1,many,TGTGCCAGCAGTAGGGGGAGCTCCTACAATGAGCAGTTCTTC,CASSRGSSYNEQFF
.,TRBV2,TRBJ1-1,.,TGTGCCAGCACGGGGGATAACACTGAAGCTTTCTTT,CASTGDNTEAFF
TRBD1,TRBV5-1,TRBJ1-3,.,TGCGCCAGCAGCTTGGCCAGTGGACAGGGGAGAAACACCATATATTTT,CASSLASGQGRNTIYF
.,TRBV5-3,TRBJ1-4,.,TGTGCCAGAAGCGACGCTACAACGGCCGGCCGAGCGATTCGTGAAAAACTGTTTTTT,CARSDATTAGRAIREKLFF
TRBD1,TRBV30,TRBJ2-2,.,TGTGCCTGGAGCATGATGGGAATTGGGACAGGCCAAGGGGAGCTGTTTTTT,CAWSMMGIGTGQGELFF
.,TRBV5-1,TRBJ2-5,.,TGCGCCAGCAGCTTGGGAGTAGGGGCAGAAGAGACCCAGTACTTC,CASSLGVGAEETQYF
TRBD1,TRBV23-1,TRBJ2-7,.,TGCGCCAGCAGGGACAGGGGGCAATCTTCCTACGAGCAGTACTTC,CASRDRGQSSYEQYF
.,TRBV12-3/TRBV12-4,TRBJ2-2,few,TGTGCCCATTCAGCGAACACCGGGGAGCTGTTTTTT,CAHSANTGELFF
.,TRBV27,TRBJ1-4,.,TGTGCCAGCAGTGGGATAGGGAGTCGGGAAAAACTGTTTTTT,CASSGIGSREKLFF
.,TRBV27,TRBJ1-1,.,TGTGCCAGCAGTTTATCGAGAGTCGGGCAGGGAAACACTGAAGCTTTCTTT,CASSLSRVGQGNTEAFF
.,TRBV5-5,TRBJ1-1,.,TGTGCCAGCAGCTTGGATGGGGGGGTAACTGAAGCTTTCTTT,CASSLDGGVTEAFF
.,TRBV9,TRBJ2-7,.,TGTGCCAGCAGCGTAGAAGGGACTGTCGGTGGGGAGCAGTACTTC,CASSVEGTVGGEQYF
.,TRBV1,TRBJ2-5,.,TGCACCAGCAGCCAGGGGATTGGCGGGAAAAAACAAGAGACCCAGTACTTC,CTSSQGIGGKKQETQYF
.,TRBV14,TRBJ1-1,few,TGTGCCAGCAGCCAGACCGGAAGACGGGGGAACGCTGAAGCTTTCTTT,CASSQTGRRGNAEAFF
.,TRBV2,TRBJ1-2,.,TGTGCCAGCAGTGAAGAAGGAACAGGGCTAGGTGGCTACACCTTC,CASSEEGTGLGGYTF
.,TRBV27,TRBJ2-7,few,TGTGCCAGCAGCCCCCAGGTTAGGAGGGCCGAGCAGTACTTC,CASSPQVRRAEQYF
.,TRBV21-1,TRBJ2-3,once,TGTGCCAGCAGCCCTCCCGGGACTAGCGGGGGGGGTCGCACAGATACGCAGTATTTT,CASSPPGTSGGGRTDTQYF
.,TRBV5-1,TRBJ2-1,once,TGCGCCAGCGGGGGGGCCGGCTACAATGAGCAGTTCTTC,CASGGAGYNEQFF
.,TRBV2,TRBJ2-4,.,TGTGCCAGCAGCCTACTCAGGGGCGAAAACATTCAGTACTTC,CASSLLRGENIQYF
TRBD1,TRBV30,TRBJ1-2,.,TGTGCCTGGAGTCCAGGGGGCGCGAATGGCTACACCTTC,CAWSPGGANGYTF
TRBD1,TRBV11-2,TRBJ1-3,.,TGTGCCAGCAGCTTTTCTCAGGGGGTAGCGGGAAACACCATATATTTT,CASSFSQGVAGNTIYF
TRBD1,TRBV6-5,TRBJ2-2,.,TGTGCCAGCTCAGGGGGTCCCGGGGAGCTGTTTTTT,CASSGGPGELFF
.,TRBV10-3,TRBJ2-7,.,TGTGCCATCAGCCGGGACACCACCTACGAGCAGTACTTC,CAISRDTTYEQYF
TRBD2,TRBV20-1,TRBJ2-5,.,TGCAGTGCTAGTCCCTTGGGGGGGGACCAAGAGACCCAGTACTTC,CSASPLGGDQETQYF
.,TRBV7-9,TRBJ1-4,few,TGTGCCAGCAGCTTAATACTCGGGGAAGGTGAAAAACTGTTTTTT,CASSLILGEGEKLFF